These 15 T cell receptor beta chains were sequenced from one sample in a study of early T cells in non-severe SARS-CoV-2 infection. MiXCR was run by TCRdb on the 5' RACE reads, yielding one entry per CDR3 protein. The sample lists approximately 33,000 distinct CDR3 sequences; around 5% were seen once. What was sequenced was whole blood. The receptors shown here come from an adult who was a healthcare worker with PCR-confirmed SARS-CoV-2 infection or an uninfected control (not recorded which).

In its sample, this clonotype ranks as medium-sized (0.01 to 0.1%). The chain recombines TRBV10-3 with TRBJ2-7; TRBD2 matches 9 bases. The germline V gene has CDR1 ENHRY and CDR2 SYGVKD. After removal of 6 bases from V and 6 bases from J, the junction contained 9 bases not matched to a gene. The length of the CDR3 is 14 residues. The CDR3 region has the DNA TGTGCCATCAGACTGCGGGAGGGATCGGGCGAGCAGTACTTC. As protein: CAIRLREGSGEQYF.

This clonotype was counted at least ten times. This sequence joins TRBV4-3 and TRBJ2-6; D is undetermined. The ends were cut back, 0 bases at V and 0 bases at J, with 15 bases in the middle. CDR1 is LGHNA and CDR2 is YSLEER in the germline V gene. This CDR3 is 19 amino acids long. CDR3 sequence (DNA): TGCGCCAGCAGCCAAGATCGGGCAGGCCCAAGCTCTGGGGCCAACGTCCTGACTTTC. As protein: CASSQDRAGPSSGANVLTF.

In its sample, this clonotype was seen a few times. The chain is built from TRBV7-9 and TRBJ1-2; D call uncertain. CDR1 is SEHNR and CDR2 is FQNEAQ in the germline V gene (reference sequence). The CDR3 is 13 amino acids. V was pared by 4 bases and J by 6 bases, with 12 bases between. The CDR3 DNA sequence: TGTGCCAGCAGCTCCCCCCATAGCGATGGCTACACCTTC. Protein product: CASSSPHSDGYTF.

In the case of this clonotype: A clone one base away is much larger, so this may be a read error. This chain joins TRBV5-1 and TRBJ1-1, with D unclear. From germline, CDR1 is SGHRS and CDR2 YFSETQ. This CDR3 is 15 amino acids long. CDR3 sequence (DNA): TGCGCCAACAGCTTGGCCGCGGGGTATGACACTGAAGCTTTCTTT. Its translation is CANSLAAGYDTEAFF.

V gene TRBV28 combines with J gene TRBJ1-2, with 10 nucleotides matching TRBD1. Germline CDR1 MDHEN, CDR2 SYDVKM. This CDR3 has 16 residues. V dropped 2 bases and J dropped 4; count of bases not matched to a gene: 7. CDR3 residues: CASSLPGQGNIYGYTF. CDR3 nucleotide sequence: TGTGCCAGCAGTTTACCGGGACAGGGGAATATCTATGGCTACACCTTC.

This clonotype was counted many times. The chain has TRBV7-2 and TRBJ1-2, with D tentatively TRBD1 (5 bases). Germline values: CDR1 SGHTA, CDR2 FQGNSA. Trimming left V 1 base short and J 2 bases short, with 14 bases between. The CDR3 is made up of 16 amino acids. The CDR3 is CASSLGPPGGNYGYTF. For the CDR3, the DNA is TGTGCCAGCAGCTTAGGGCCCCCCGGGGGGAACTATGGCTACACCTTC.

In this sample, this clonotype turned up many times. The chain links TRBV6-2 or TRBV6-3 to TRBJ2-1, with unresolved D. V was cut by 6 bases and J by 8 bases, with 20 bases left in between. CDR1 is MNHEY and CDR2 is SVGEGT in the germline V gene. The CDR3 sequence is 15 residues long. In DNA form, the CDR3 reads TGTGCCAGCAGCGAAGGGTCCCACATAGTCTATGAGCAGTTCTTC. This encodes CASSEGSHIVYEQFF.

This clonotype was observed many times. At one end the junction does not follow the germline gene, possibly because of a read error. The chain couples TRBV7-7 to TRBJ1-5; D unclear. The CDR3 loop spans 15 amino acids. Germline assignment: CDR1 SSHAT and CDR2 FNYEAQ (reference sequence). CDR3 protein: CASSQTYSSNQPQHF. The CDR3 nucleotides read TGTGCTAGCAGCCAGACATATTCTAGCAATCAGCCCCAGCATTTT.

The chain has TRBV18 and TRBJ2-3; TRBD2 aligns across 9 bases. Germline CDR1 is KGHSH and CDR2 is LQKENI. The CDR3 covers 15 residues. Trimming took 3 bases from V and 1 from J; bases not matched to a gene: 2. CDR3 in DNA: TGTGCCAGCTCACCGGCTAGCGGGGGCACAGATACGCAGTATTTT. This gives the protein CASSPASGGTDTQYF.

The CDR3 nucleotides read TGTGCCAGCAGTTACGGGGGCGGAACCTACGAGCAGTACTTC. Translated: CASSYGGGTYEQYF. J is TRBJ2-7 and V is TRBV6-2 or TRBV6-3; TRBD1 is a possible D gene (6 bases). In germline, CDR1 is MNHEY, CDR2 SVGEGT. This CDR3 contains 14 residues. Trimming cost V 2 bases and J 2 bases, with 10 bases left between them.

This clonotype has just one count. Since a much larger clone is just one base distant, this may be a read error. This likely comes from a read error, as the CDR3 has no conserved phenylalanine or tryptophan at its end. The rearrangement links TRBV6-7 to TRBJ2-3; TRBD2 is a possible D gene (5 bases). TRBV6-7 belongs to the ORF category, with a function that is uncertain. CDR3 length: 13 residues. Trimming took off 6 bases at V and 1 base at J, with 8 bases between the two ends. The CDR3 sequence: CASRLDGTDTQYL. The CDR3 DNA is TGTGCCAGCAGACTAGATGGCACAGATACGCAGTATCTT.

The rearrangement joins TRBV7-2 to TRBJ1-2; perhaps TRBD1 as D (5 bases). V gave up 1 base and J gave up 7 bases, with 10 bases separating them. Looked up from germline, CDR1 is SGHTA and CDR2 is FQGNSA. The CDR3 covers 13 residues. CDR3 region: CASSLEGNSGYTF. CDR3 in DNA: TGTGCCAGCAGCTTAGAGGGGAACAGTGGCTACACCTTC.

This clonotype was detected many times. J is TRBJ2-3 and V is TRBV20-1; TRBD2 matches at 8 bases. Germline assignment: CDR1 DFQATT and CDR2 SNEGSKA (reference sequence). The CDR3 has 14 amino acids. The J segment lost 1 base and the V segment lost 3 bases, leaving 3 bases of the junction unmatched. In nucleotides, the CDR3 is TGCAGTGCTAGCGGGAGGGTGGGCACAGATACGCAGTATTTT. This codes for CSASGRVGTDTQYF.

This clonotype was picked up a small number of times. V usage is TRBV2 and J usage is TRBJ2-3, with 10 bases lining up with TRBD2. CDR1 SNHLY and CDR2 FYNNEI come from the germline V gene. The CDR3 spans 15 residues. After removal of 7 bases from V and 2 bases from J, the junction contained 6 bases not matched to a gene. The CDR3 reads CASTRTSGPTDTQYF. CDR3 in DNA: TGTGCCAGCACTAGGACTAGCGGACCCACAGATACGCAGTATTTT. Combining the CDR3 with reference TRBV2 and TRBJ2-3 gives the whole variable domain EPEVTQTPSHQVTQMGQEVILRCVPISNHLYFYWYRQILGQKVEFLVSFYNNEISEKSEIFDDQFSVERPDGSNFTLKIRSTKLEDSAMYFCASTRTSGPTDTQYFGPGTRLTVL.

This clonotype was recorded a few times. CDR3 sequence: CASSEQETQYF. CDR3 bases: TGCGCCAGCAGCGAACAAGAGACCCAGTACTTC. The chain uses TRBV5-1 and TRBJ2-5; D not certain. Germline V gene sequence: CDR1 SGHRS, CDR2 YFSETQ. Trimming shortened V by 4 bases and J by 2 bases, and 3 bases separated the two germline ends. This CDR3 contains 11 residues.